Listed here are 9 T cell receptor beta chains from one sample, sequenced in a study of OX40 agonist ivuxolimab in advanced cancers. Sequencing used immunoSEQ multiplex PCR; TCRdb keeps in-frame clones, though not all of them. This sample has about 78,000 clones, with roughly 92% found just once. The sequencing used CD4+ or CD8+ T cells sorted from blood, collected in a trial of the OX40 agonist ivuxolimab. Every receptor here comes from an adult with an advanced solid tumor such as melanoma, head and neck, liver or kidney cancer.

The chain recombines TRBV5-6 with TRBJ2-5; TRBD2 might be the D (6 bases). Germline-derived CDR1 and CDR2 are SGHDT and YYEEEE. The V and J ends lost 5 bases and 5 bases respectively, with 13 bases between them. The length of the CDR3 is 13 residues. In DNA form, the CDR3 reads TGTGCCAGCAGGGAGGGGTTAGCGGAGACCCAGTACTTC. Translation gives CASREGLAETQYF.

The V and J genes are TRBV5-8 and TRBJ1-4; D might be TRBD1 (5 bases). Germline assignment: CDR1 SGHTS and CDR2 YDEGEE. V lost 3 bases, J lost 8 bases, and 20 bases lay in between. CDR3 length: 16 amino acids. The CDR3 nucleotides read TGTGCCAGCAGCTCGGGGAAAGGGGTACTCGTCGAAAAACTGTTTTTT. This gives the protein CASSSGKGVLVEKLFF.

The CDR3 protein is CASSFGRLGSEQYF. CDR3 DNA: TGTGCCAGCAGTTTTGGACGGCTCGGGAGCGAGCAGTACTTC. The chain links TRBV6-5 to TRBJ2-7; perhaps TRBD2 as D (6 bases). The CDR3 is made up of 14 amino acids. Germline lookup yields CDR1 MNHEY and CDR2 SVGAGI. V gave up 4 bases and J gave up 6 bases, with 16 bases separating them.

J is TRBJ2-3 and V is TRBV5-1, with a possible D match to TRBD2 (6 bases). The ends were cut back, 2 bases at V and 5 bases at J, with 18 bases in the middle. Germline V lookup: CDR1 SGHRS, CDR2 YFSETQ. This CDR3 comprises 16 residues. This chain's CDR3 is CASSLGNGLEGDTQYF. The CDR3 region has the DNA TGCGCCAGCAGCTTAGGAAATGGGTTGGAGGGAGATACGCAGTATTTT.

V usage is TRBV5-4 and J usage is TRBJ2-1; D unclear. V was clipped by 4 bases and J by 2 bases, with 10 bases between them. The CDR3 spans 14 residues. Germline-derived CDR1 and CDR2 are SGHNT and YYREEE (reference sequence). CDR3: CASSRPEAYNEQFF. The CDR3, as DNA: TGTGCCAGCAGCCGCCCCGAGGCCTACAATGAGCAGTTCTTC.

V and J are TRBV29-1 and TRBJ1-1; perhaps TRBD1 as D (5 bases). The CDR3 runs to 15 residues. Trimming left V 7 bases short and J 2 bases short, with 20 bases between. The V gene's germline CDR1 is SQVTM and CDR2 ANQGSEA. As DNA, the CDR3 is TGCAGCGCCCCCCGGGCGGGACTCCCTAACACTGAAGCTTTCTTT. As protein: CSAPRAGLPNTEAFF. Full variable domain (missing parts from reference TRBV29-1 and TRBJ1-1): SAVISQKPSRDICQRGTSLTIQCQVDSQVTMMFWYRQQPGQSLTLIATANQGSEATYESGFVIDKFPISRPNLTFSTLTVSNMSPEDSSIYLCSAPRAGLPNTEAFFGQGTRLTVV.

The V call is TRBV7-2, the J call TRBJ1-2; the D gene is possibly TRBD1 (5 bases). Germline V gene lookup returns CDR1 SGHTA and CDR2 FQGNSA. The CDR3 is 12 residues long. Trimming cost V 5 bases and J 8 bases, with 12 bases left between them. The DNA for the CDR3 is TGTGCCAGCAGCGCCAGGGTAGGAGGCTACACCTTC. This sequence encodes CASSARVGGYTF. The full variable domain, completed using reference TRBV7-2 and TRBJ1-2, is GAGVSQSPSNKVTEKGKDVELRCDPISGHTALYWYRQSLGQGLEFLIYFQGNSAPDKSGLPSDRFSAERTGGSVSTLTIQRTQQEDSAVYLCASSARVGGYTFGSGTRLTVV.

The chain couples TRBV5-6 to TRBJ2-1; 10 nucleotides align to TRBD2. V lost 7 bases to trimming and J lost 4 bases; unmatched junction nucleotides: 2. The CDR3 extends over 13 amino acids. CDR1 and CDR2 (germline): SGHDT, YYEEEE. The CDR3 region is CASSSGRYNEQFF. Here the CDR3 DNA reads TGTGCCAGCTCTAGCGGGAGATACAATGAGCAGTTCTTC.

CDR3 loop: CASSYPPTGQETQYF. DNA of the CDR3: TGTGCCAGCAGCTACCCCCCGACAGGGCAAGAGACCCAGTACTTC. The chain combines TRBV7-2 with TRBJ2-5, with TRBD1 matching 7 bases. The trim removed 4 bases at V and 2 bases at J, leaving 7 bases unmatched. Germline CDR1 is SGHTA and CDR2 is FQGNSA. The CDR3 has 15 amino acids. The full variable domain, with the rest looked up from reference TRBV7-2 and TRBJ2-5, is GAGVSQSPSNKVTEKGKDVELRCDPISGHTALYWYRQSLGQGLEFLIYFQGNSAPDKSGLPSDRFSAERTGGSVSTLTIQRTQQEDSAVYLCASSYPPTGQETQYFGPGTRLLVL.